Below, one TCR beta chain is given with its context. The antigen is undetermined. This record belongs to a study of blood T cells in healthy people across ages. The study, taken as a whole, reports: A greater number of naive CD4+ cells and higher diversity distinguished long-lived donors from aged donors.

This CDR3 has 13 amino acids. With 8 bases removed from V and 8 bases from J, the gap between germline ends came to 16 bases. Germline V gene lookup returns CDR1 LGHDT and CDR2 YNNKEL (reference sequence). A second PCR, run for about 7 to 12 cycles, used a sample-barcoded 5' primer plus a J-beta primer mix. Each CDR3 protein is one row after TCRdb ran MiXCR on the 5' RACE reads. The sample has over 1,500,000 distinct CDR3 sequences, about two fifths seen once. The chain combines TRBV3-1 with TRBJ2-1, with D perhaps TRBD1 (7 bases). The TCR was taken from a human donor in good health. Sequencing used blood. The CDR3 bases are TGTGCCAGCTTCGCCCAGGGGGGCGATGAGCAGTTCTTC. Protein product: CASFAQGGDEQFF.